Presented here are 20 T cell receptor beta chains from one specimen sequenced in a study of blood T cell repertoires in COVID-19. TCRdb keeps only in-frame clones here, not all; method: immunoSEQ multiplex PCR. Of approximately 120,000 clones listed, approximately 84% were seen once; the top ten hold around 6.7%. Sequencing used peripheral blood. The source is a woman in her forties or fifties with acute or convalescent COVID-19.

The chain couples TRBV2 to TRBJ1-2; the D is unclear. Germline loops: CDR1 SNHLY, CDR2 FYNNEI. The CDR3 sequence is 14 residues long. The ends were cut back, 3 bases at V and 0 bases at J, with 8 bases in the middle. The CDR3 DNA reads TGTGCCAGCAGTGACAGTGCCCCTAACTATGGCTACACCTTC. Residues: CASSDSAPNYGYTF.

The chain links TRBV3-1 (or the pseudogene TRBV3-2) to TRBJ2-1; 9 nucleotides match TRBD2. The V gene's germline CDR1 is LGHDT and CDR2 YNNKEL (reference sequence). With 5 bases clipped from V and 4 bases from J, the junction kept 6 bases outside the gene matches. The CDR3 length is 15 residues. The CDR3 region is CASSARLAVYNEQFF. The CDR3 nucleotides read TGTGCCAGCAGCGCGCGACTAGCGGTATACAATGAGCAGTTCTTC.

V and J are TRBV5-6 and TRBJ2-7; a possible D gene is TRBD1 (5 bases). The germline gives CDR1 SGHDT, CDR2 YYEEEE. The ends were cut back, 4 bases at V and 1 base at J, with 9 bases in the middle. The CDR3 covers 13 residues. The CDR3 nucleotides read TGTGCCAGCAGCCCTCAGGGTTCCTACGAGCAGTACTTC. Translated, it gives CASSPQGSYEQYF.

The chain is built from TRBV30 and TRBJ1-2; TRBD1 agrees at 8 bases. Germline trimming cut 2 bases from V and 7 bases from J; bases unmatched to any gene: 12. CDR3 length equals 15 residues. The V gene's germline CDR1 is GTSNPN and CDR2 SVGIG (reference sequence). The CDR3 nucleotides are TGTGCCTGGAGTACTCCTGGACAGGGCAGTAGTGGCTACACCTTC. This encodes CAWSTPGQGSSGYTF.

The chain joins TRBV5-8 to TRBJ1-2; D remains ambiguous. The V gene lost 9 bases and the J gene lost 0 bases, with 6 bases spanning the gap. This CDR3 has 11 amino acids. Germline-derived CDR1 and CDR2 are SGHTS and YDEGEE. The CDR3 DNA reads TGTGCCACGGGAGCTAACTATGGCTACACCTTC. Translated: CATGANYGYTF.

V is TRBV7-9 and J is TRBJ1-1; the D is unclear. The CDR3 loop spans 13 amino acids. Trimming left V 5 bases short and J 4 bases short, with 11 bases between. Per the germline V gene, CDR1 is SEHNR and CDR2 is FQNEAQ (reference sequence). CDR3 loop: CASSRQVATEAFF. CDR3 nucleotides: TGTGCCAGCAGCCGTCAGGTTGCCACTGAAGCTTTCTTT.

The chain recombines TRBV6-6 with TRBJ1-2; D not resolved. This CDR3 is built from 12 residues. The V gene's germline CDR1 is MNHNY and CDR2 SVGAGI (reference sequence). Trimming shortened V by 2 bases and J by 4 bases, and 5 bases separated the two germline ends. The CDR3 nucleotides are TGTGCCAGCAGTTACCCCTCCTATGGCTACACCTTC. Protein product: CASSYPSYGYTF.

The J gene is TRBJ2-7, the V gene TRBV5-3, with 7 nucleotides matching TRBD1. Being an ORF, TRBV5-3 has a function that is uncertain. This CDR3 has 15 residues. The ends lost 0 bases at V and 5 bases at J; junction bases unmatched: 8. The DNA of the CDR3 is TGTGCCAGAAGCTTGGTTGGGAAAGACAGGGACGAGCAGTACTTC. Translating it yields CARSLVGKDRDEQYF.

The genes are TRBV19 and TRBJ2-1, with D possibly TRBD2 on 7 matching bases. The CDR3 covers 16 residues. V lost 4 bases, J lost 9 bases, and 22 bases lay in between. The germline V gene encodes CDR1 LNHDA and CDR2 SQIVND (reference sequence). The CDR3 nucleotides are TGTGCCAGTAGTACCTCCCTTAGCTGGGGGGGCGTTGAGCAGTTCTTC. It is translated as CASSTSLSWGGVEQFF.

This chain joins TRBV19 and TRBJ2-7; D is possibly TRBD1 (6 bases). Trimming pared 3 bases from V and 6 bases from J, leaving 18 bases between. The CDR3 loop spans 15 amino acids. In germline, CDR1 is LNHDA, CDR2 SQIVND (reference sequence). CDR3 DNA sequence: TGTGCCAGTAGTATTAACCGGGACAAAGTCTCCGAGCAGTACTTC. This encodes CASSINRDKVSEQYF.

The chain is built from TRBV20-1 and TRBJ1-5; no clear D gene. Germline assignment: CDR1 DFQATT and CDR2 SNEGSKA (reference sequence). The length of the CDR3 is 14 residues. Trimming shortened V by 6 bases and J by 2 bases, and 14 bases separated the two germline ends. The CDR3 nucleotides read TGCAGTGCCAGTACAGTTAAGGGCAATCAGCCCCAGCATTTT. Its translation: CSASTVKGNQPQHF.

The chain links TRBV5-1 to TRBJ1-2; 7 bases are a match to TRBD1. J lost 3 bases, V lost 2 bases, and 7 bases had no gene match. Germline loops: CDR1 SGHRS, CDR2 YFSETQ. This CDR3 comprises 15 residues. This chain's CDR3 is CASSFLQGGDYGYTF. CDR3 bases: TGCGCCAGCAGCTTCCTTCAGGGGGGTGACTATGGCTACACCTTC.

This rearrangement joins TRBV5-1 to TRBJ2-1; unclear D gene. CDR3 size: 14 residues. Germline V gene data show CDR1 as SGHRS and CDR2 as YFSETQ. V was shortened by 1 base and J by 13 bases, with 18 bases between the two germline ends. The DNA for the CDR3 is TGCGCCAGCAGCTTGACTGGCCAGGCCCCAGGACAGTTCTTC. It specifies CASSLTGQAPGQFF.

The CDR3 region is CATSPPGQGAGGYTF. The CDR3 nucleotides are TGTGCCACCTCTCCGCCTGGGCAGGGGGCTGGCGGCTACACCTTC. The rearrangement uses TRBV5-8 and TRBJ1-2; 8 bases are shared with TRBD1. CDR3 length equals 15 residues. Germline loops: CDR1 SGHTS, CDR2 YDEGEE. V lost 9 bases, J lost 8 bases, and 18 bases stayed unmatched.

The V call is TRBV7-8, the J call TRBJ1-3; the D is unclear. Trimming left V 5 bases short and J 0 bases short, with 11 bases between. This CDR3 has 15 residues. Germline loops: CDR1 SGHVS, CDR2 FQNEAQ. The CDR3 nucleotides are TGTGCCAGCAGCCCCCGGGGAGGCTCTGGAAACACCATATATTTT. Translated, it gives CASSPRGGSGNTIYF.

This chain's CDR3 is CASSDSLETQYF. The CDR3 DNA follows: TGTGCCAGCAGTGACTCTCTGGAGACCCAGTACTTC. The V and J genes are TRBV2 and TRBJ2-5; no reliable D call. CDR3 length: 12 amino acids. The V end was cut by 3 bases, the J end by 5 bases, with 7 bases between. Germline values: CDR1 SNHLY, CDR2 FYNNEI.

The CDR3 DNA is TGTGCCAGCAGTGAGGCACAGGGGGCGAGCTATGGCTACACCTTC. Translating it yields CASSEAQGASYGYTF. This chain joins TRBV6-1 and TRBJ1-2, with 9 bases identical to TRBD1. V was clipped by 3 bases and J by 4 bases; unmatched bases: 6. The germline CDR1 and CDR2 sequences are MNHNS and SASEGT. The CDR3 loop spans 15 amino acids.

V usage is TRBV30 and J usage is TRBJ2-7; 8 nucleotides match TRBD2. The CDR3 loop spans 14 amino acids. CDR1 GTSNPN and CDR2 SVGIG come from the germline V gene (reference sequence). With V trimmed by 1 base and J by 5 bases, 7 bases remained unmatched. In DNA form, the CDR3 reads TGTGCCTGGAGTGAGAGCGGGGGCTCAGACGAGCAGTACTTC. Encoded protein: CAWSESGGSDEQYF.

The V gene is TRBV4-2, the J gene TRBJ1-1; D possibly corresponds to TRBD1 (5 bases). Germline V lookup: CDR1 LGHNA, CDR2 YNFKEQ. The CDR3 loop spans 14 amino acids. V lost 2 bases and J 5 bases, leaving 12 bases between the germline ends. The CDR3 sequence is CASSQRFRVTEAFF. The CDR3 bases are TGTGCCAGCAGCCAAAGATTCAGGGTAACTGAAGCTTTCTTT.

This clone was counted a few times. This chain links TRBV6-4 with TRBJ1-6; D is ambiguous. The CDR3 length is 15 residues. Trimming cost V 6 bases and J 9 bases, with 18 bases left between them. Germline V gene sequence: CDR1 MRHNA, CDR2 SNTAGT. The CDR3 nucleotides are TGTGCCAGCAGAGCCAATCCCTATATTGGTTCACCCCTCCACTTT. This gives the protein CASRANPYIGSPLHF.